A selection of T cell receptor beta chains follows, all from one sample in a study of T cell responses to AZD1222 COVID-19 vaccine. The repertoire was sequenced with immunoSEQ multiplex PCR; TCRdb's copy has only in-frame clones and lacks some. The sample has 75,000 to 90,000 clones, roughly 84% seen once. The sequenced sample was peripheral blood, obtained on day 0 of AZD1222 vaccination. These receptors all come from an adult in good health. Both conserved end residues are part of each CDR3. Fields, in order: V gene, J gene, clone size, D gene, CDR3 DNA, CDR3 protein. The D gene is left open where the match is weak. Some rows mark clone size as missing; the rest say once, few, many or name a class of expanded clone.

TRBV19,TRBJ1-2,NA,NA,TGTGCCAGTAGTATAAAACGGGCAGGGTATGGCTACACCTTC,CASSIKRAGYGYTF
TRBV11-2,TRBJ2-4,NA,NA,TGTGCCAGCAGCTTAGATGCCGGGCAGCAACCCCCGGGGAACATTCAGTACTTC,CASSLDAGQQPPGNIQYF
TRBV19,TRBJ1-2,NA,NA,TGTGCCAGTAGTATGGGGAGCGTTGGCGGCTACACCTTC,CASSMGSVGGYTF
TRBV5-6,TRBJ1-6,NA,NA,TGTGCCAGCAGCTTGGACAGACAAGGGGGATTTTCACCCCTCCACTTT,CASSLDRQGGFSPLHF
TRBV6-2/TRBV6-3,TRBJ1-2,NA,NA,TGTGCCAGCAGTGATCCTACAGGGTATGGCTACACCTTC,CASSDPTGYGYTF
TRBV9,TRBJ1-6,once,TRBD1,TGTGCCAGCAGCGTAGCCGGACAGGGCTCCTATAATTCACCCCTCCACTTT,CASSVAGQGSYNSPLHF
TRBV6-1,TRBJ1-5,once,NA,TGTGCCAGCAGTGAACTGAGTGGGAAGTGGGAATATAGCAATCAGCCCCAGCATTTT,CASSELSGKWEYSNQPQHF
TRBV5-8,TRBJ1-2,few,NA,TGTGCCAGCAGCTTTGGGGCGGGTTATGGCTACACCTTC,CASSFGAGYGYTF
TRBV5-1,TRBJ2-5,once,TRBD2,TGCGCCAGCAGCCCATCGGGGGGACGGGCCGCGACCCAGTACTTC,CASSPSGGRAATQYF
TRBV19,TRBJ1-5,NA,NA,TGTGCCAGTAGTTCCTCGAGGGAGGGCAATCAGCCCCAGCATTTT,CASSSSREGNQPQHF
TRBV7-2,TRBJ2-1,NA,NA,TGTGCCAGCAGCGTCAGGCAGCACAATGAGCAGTTCTTC,CASSVRQHNEQFF
TRBV24-1,TRBJ1-2,NA,NA,TGTGCCACCAGTGATTTGATGGGCACCGACGGCTACACCTTC,CATSDLMGTDGYTF
TRBV24-1,TRBJ1-4,NA,NA,TGTGCCACGCCCTCCAGGGGAGGAGACGAAAAACTGTTTTTT,CATPSRGGDEKLFF
TRBV2,TRBJ1-1,NA,NA,TGTGCCAGCAGTTATCCGGGGATTGAGGGCACTGAAGCTTTCTTT,CASSYPGIEGTEAFF
TRBV28,TRBJ2-7,NA,NA,TGTGCCAGCAGTTTGAGGGTCTACGAGCAGTACTTC,CASSLRVYEQYF
TRBV2,TRBJ1-4,NA,NA,TGTGCCAGCAGTCCCTCGTCAACTAATGAAAAACTGTTTTTT,CASSPSSTNEKLFF
TRBV5-4,TRBJ1-2,NA,NA,TGTGCCAGCAGCGAGGCGAATAACTATGGCTACACCTTC,CASSEANNYGYTF
TRBV9,TRBJ1-2,NA,NA,TGTGCCAGCAGCCCTACGACGGGTTCTAACTATGGCTACACCTTC,CASSPTTGSNYGYTF
TRBV30,TRBJ1-1,NA,NA,TGTGCCTGGAGTAAAAGCAGGGTGGGGCACGACACTGAAGCTTTCTTT,CAWSKSRVGHDTEAFF
TRBV7-9,TRBJ2-2,NA,NA,TGTGCCAGCAGCTTATACGTGGGGGCATGGTCGAACACCGGGGAGCTGTTTTTT,CASSLYVGAWSNTGELFF
TRBV19,TRBJ2-7,NA,NA,TGTGCCAGTAGTATAGACAGGGGATCCTACGAGCAGTACTTC,CASSIDRGSYEQYF
TRBV23-1,TRBJ1-6,NA,NA,TGCGCCAGCAGTCCGGGACCTGATTCACCCCTCCACTTT,CASSPGPDSPLHF
TRBV14,TRBJ1-2,once,NA,TGTGCCAGCAGCCAAGATCCGGTACCCTGGGGCTACACCTTC,CASSQDPVPWGYTF
TRBV6-6,TRBJ2-7,NA,TRBD2,TGTGCCAGCAGTTCACCAGCGGGGGCCTACGAGCAGTACTTC,CASSSPAGAYEQYF
TRBV5-1,TRBJ2-1,NA,NA,TGCGCCAGCAGTGTCGGAGGGGAGTACAATGAGCAGTTCTTC,CASSVGGEYNEQFF
TRBV6-5,TRBJ1-6,NA,NA,TGTGCCAGCAGTCCCATCTCCCCCGATAATTCACCCCTCCACTTT,CASSPISPDNSPLHF
TRBV5-1,TRBJ1-1,NA,NA,TGCGCCAGCAGACCGGGACAAGGCGACACTGAAGCTTTCTTT,CASRPGQGDTEAFF
TRBV18,TRBJ1-6,NA,TRBD1,TGTGCCAGCTCACCTAGGACAGGGGACAGTTCACCCCTCCACTTT,CASSPRTGDSSPLHF
TRBV6-5,TRBJ1-5,NA,NA,TGTGCCAGCAGTTACAGTCCCGGCGATCAGCCCCAGCATTTT,CASSYSPGDQPQHF
TRBV28,TRBJ2-7,NA,TRBD1,TGTGCCAGCAGTCCACGGACAGGGGTATCCTACGAGCAGTACTTC,CASSPRTGVSYEQYF
TRBV7-9,TRBJ2-3,NA,NA,TGTGCCAGCAGCGCCTCAGGCTTCACAGATACGCAGTATTTT,CASSASGFTDTQYF
TRBV5-6,TRBJ2-7,NA,TRBD1,TGTGCCAGCAGCTTGCCCGGGACAGGGATCACCCACGAGCAGTACTTC,CASSLPGTGITHEQYF
TRBV29-1,TRBJ1-2,NA,NA,TGCAGCGTTCGGACCTCACAGTGGGGCTACACCTTC,CSVRTSQWGYTF
TRBV6-5,TRBJ1-6,NA,NA,TGTGCCAGCACATTGGACAGCGCCTATAATTCACCCCTCCACTTT,CASTLDSAYNSPLHF
TRBV7-6,TRBJ1-5,NA,NA,TGTGCCAGCAGCTTAGCGGAGGGGTTTTATAGCAATCAGCCCCAGCATTTT,CASSLAEGFYSNQPQHF
TRBV7-2,TRBJ2-1,NA,TRBD2,TGTGCCAGCACCCCGCCCCCCGGACTAGCGGGCTACAATGAGCAGTTCTTC,CASTPPPGLAGYNEQFF
TRBV28,TRBJ2-7,NA,TRBD1,TGTGCCAGCAGAACCCCGACAGGGACGTACTTC,CASRTPTGTYF
TRBV27,TRBJ2-1,NA,TRBD2,TGTGCCAGCAGTTGGGGGACTAGCGATGAGCAGTTCTTC,CASSWGTSDEQFF
TRBV6-5,TRBJ1-3,NA,NA,TGTGCCAGCAAAGCCCTGGAGGTGAACACCATATATTTT,CASKALEVNTIYF
TRBV28,TRBJ2-7,few,NA,TGTGCCAGCAGTTTGTTCAGCGAGGGGCACGAGCAGTACTTC,CASSLFSEGHEQYF
TRBV29-1,TRBJ2-3,NA,NA,TGCAGCGTTGGGGAGGTACTAGTTGGAGATACGCAGTATTTT,CSVGEVLVGDTQYF